These 25 T cell receptor beta chains came from one sample sequenced in a study of CD8 T cells in Susac syndrome. Random hexamers were used to reverse transcribe an amount of roughly 0.5 to 1 ug RNA. TCRdb re-called the immunoSEQ multiplex PCR reads through MiXCR, storing one row per CDR3 protein. In the table there are 200,000 or so distinct CDR3 sequences, nearly 95% of which are singletons. Sample: CD4+ T cells from PBMCs. Source of these receptors: a human donor with multiple sclerosis.

V usage is TRBV12-3 or TRBV12-4 and J usage is TRBJ1-5; D is possibly TRBD1 (5 bases). The CDR3 has 16 residues. V lost 5 bases to trimming and J lost 1 base, with 15 bases between them. The CDR3 bases are TGTGCCAGCAGTCGGGACCCGCGGACCAGCAATCAGCCCCAGCATTTT. Protein sequence: CASSRDPRTSNQPQHF.

This clonotype was seen just once. The chain uses TRBV29-1 and TRBJ2-1; tentatively, D is TRBD2 (5 bases). Germline lookup yields CDR1 SQVTM and CDR2 ANQGSEA. V dropped 5 bases and J dropped 0 bases, with 11 bases sitting between them. CDR3 size: 14 residues. This CDR3 is CSVRTTSSYNEQFF. The CDR3 region has the DNA TGCAGCGTTAGAACTACTAGCTCCTACAATGAGCAGTTCTTC.

This clonotype was seen only once. The chain links TRBV11-3 to TRBJ1-5; no definite D call. Germline assignment: CDR1 SGHNT and CDR2 YENEEA. The V end was cut by 2 bases, the J end by 3 bases, with 5 bases between. CDR3 length: 13 amino acids. DNA for the CDR3: TGTGCCAGCAGCTTACAGGTCAATCAGCCCCAGCATTTT. Translation: CASSLQVNQPQHF.

The chain uses TRBV15 and TRBJ2-1; possibly TRBD1 or TRBD2 for D (5 bases each). The CDR3 is 15 amino acids. Germline V gene sequence: CDR1 LNHNV, CDR2 YYDKDF (reference sequence). V was pared by 4 bases and J by 6 bases, with 16 bases between. CDR3 residues: CATSMGPQSVNEQFF. The CDR3 coding sequence is TGTGCCACCAGCATGGGACCGCAGAGTGTCAATGAGCAGTTCTTC.

The genes are TRBV12-3 or TRBV12-4 and TRBJ1-2, with D perhaps TRBD1 (5 bases). Trimming shortened V by 1 base and J by 6 bases, and 9 bases separated the two germline ends. This CDR3 contains 13 residues. This CDR3 is CASSLGQGNGYTF. CDR3 coding DNA: TGTGCCAGCAGTTTAGGGCAGGGAAATGGCTACACCTTC.

The chain couples TRBV15 to TRBJ2-5; TRBD2 aligns across 7 bases. The CDR3 consists of 16 residues. CDR1 is LNHNV, CDR2 YYDKDF, per germline (reference sequence). Losses at the gene ends were 2 bases for V and 5 bases for J; bases not matched to a gene: 11. The DNA of the CDR3 is TGTGCCACCAGCAGATATTCGACTAGCCCGGGGGAGACCCAGTACTTC. This gives the protein CATSRYSTSPGETQYF.

This clonotype was detected once. The genes are TRBV7-3 and TRBJ1-1; D possibly corresponds to TRBD1 (6 bases). The CDR3 runs 13 residues. CDR1 is SGHTA, CDR2 FQGTGA, per germline. Between the trimmed V and J ends, which lost 5 bases and 5 bases, there was a span of 12 bases. The CDR3: CASSQQGETEAFF. Written as DNA, the CDR3 is TGTGCCAGCAGCCAACAGGGTGAAACTGAAGCTTTCTTT.

This chain joins TRBV5-4 and TRBJ1-2; D is unclear. V lost 4 bases and J lost 6, with 19 bases in between. CDR3 length: 15 residues. CDR1 and CDR2 (germline): SGHNT, YYREEE (reference sequence). Here the CDR3 reads CASSPPHVEVDGYTF. CDR3 DNA sequence: TGTGCCAGCAGCCCCCCCCATGTAGAGGTGGATGGCTACACCTTC.

The chain carries TRBV30 and TRBJ1-3, with a tentative D call TRBD1 (5 bases). The length of the CDR3 is 14 residues. In germline, CDR1 is GTSNPN, CDR2 SVGIG (reference sequence). V lost 3 bases to trimming and J lost 3 bases, with 12 bases between them. The CDR3 DNA is TGTGCCTGGAGCGGGGACGCCGTTGGAAACACCATATATTTT. Translated, it gives CAWSGDAVGNTIYF. Complete variable domain (other parts from reference TRBV30 and TRBJ1-3): SQTIHQWPATLVQPVGSPLSLECTVEGTSNPNLYWYRQAAGRGLQLLFYSVGIGQISSEVPQNLSASRPQDRQFILSSKKLLLSDSGFYLCAWSGDAVGNTIYFGEGSWLTVV.

The rearrangement joins TRBV6-2 or TRBV6-3 to TRBJ1-5, with D maybe TRBD1 (5 bases). The CDR3 covers 16 residues. V shed 2 bases and J shed 5 bases, with 16 bases lying between them. In germline, CDR1 is MNHEY, CDR2 SVGEGT. CDR3 sequence reads: CASSYDRGRRDQPQHF. CDR3 coding DNA: TGTGCCAGCAGTTACGACAGAGGTCGGAGGGATCAGCCCCAGCATTTT.

V usage is TRBV6-5 and J usage is TRBJ2-2; D is perhaps TRBD2 (6 bases). The germline gives CDR1 MNHEY, CDR2 SVGAGI. CDR3 length: 15 residues. V lost 7 bases, J lost 4 bases, and 16 bases lay in between. DNA for the CDR3: TGTGCCAGCAATCTGGGGGGATTTTCCACCGGGGAGCTGTTTTTT. Protein: CASNLGGFSTGELFF.

This clonotype was seen only once. The chain carries TRBV28 and TRBJ1-1; D unclear. V lost 8 bases and J 10 bases, leaving 11 bases between the germline ends. Germline loops: CDR1 MDHEN, CDR2 SYDVKM. The CDR3 has 10 residues. The DNA of the CDR3 is TGTGCCAGCGGTCGGGTTGGAGCTTTCTTT. Protein sequence: CASGRVGAFF. The whole variable domain, filled in from reference TRBV28 and TRBJ1-1, reads DVKVTQSSRYLVKRTGEKVFLECVQDMDHENMFWYRQDPGLGLRLIYFSYDVKMKEKGDIPEGYSVSREKKERFSLILESASTNQTSMYLCASGRVGAFFGQGTRLTVV.

This chain uses TRBV4-1 with TRBJ2-1; D is perhaps TRBD2 (5 bases). The CDR3 is 15 amino acids. Per germline, CDR1 MGHRA and CDR2 YSYEKL. The germline V and J ends were trimmed by 6 bases and 2 bases, with 14 bases remaining between them. DNA for the CDR3: TGCGCCAGCAGACGCACTCCCGGGGCCTACAATGAGCAGTTCTTC. It yields the protein CASRRTPGAYNEQFF.

CDR3 nucleotide sequence: TGTGCCAGCACAGGCGGGCCTACGAACACCGGGGAGCTGTTTTTT. The encoded protein is CASTGGPTNTGELFF. The V call is TRBV12-3 or TRBV12-4, the J call TRBJ2-2; weak D call: TRBD2 (5 bases). The ends were cut back, 7 bases at V and 0 bases at J, with 12 bases in the middle. The CDR3 sequence is 15 residues long.

The chain uses TRBV27 and TRBJ2-1; D not certain. V was shortened by 2 bases and J by 4 bases, with 6 bases between the two germline ends. Germline-derived CDR1 and CDR2 are MNHEY and SMNVEV (reference sequence). This CDR3 has 13 amino acids. The DNA of the CDR3 is TGTGCCAGCAGTTTAAACTCATACAATGAGCAGTTCTTC. Protein: CASSLNSYNEQFF.

The rearrangement joins TRBV27 to TRBJ2-1, with D possibly matching TRBD2 (6 bases). The V gene's germline CDR1 is MNHEY and CDR2 SMNVEV (reference sequence). The CDR3 extends over 16 amino acids. V was cut by 3 bases and J by 7 bases, with 19 bases left in between. The CDR3 sequence: CASSLYGSSSGNEQFF. The CDR3 DNA follows: TGTGCCAGCAGTTTGTACGGGAGCTCCTCGGGTAATGAGCAGTTCTTC.

The rearrangement uses TRBV27 and TRBJ1-2; D is perhaps TRBD1 (6 bases). CDR3 length equals 15 residues. CDR1 is MNHEY, CDR2 SMNVEV, per germline (reference sequence). V lost 5 bases to trimming and J lost 0 bases, with 13 bases between them. DNA of the CDR3: TGTGCCAGCAGTCCTACAGGGCGAGCTAACTATGGCTACACCTTC. The encoded protein is CASSPTGRANYGYTF.

The rearrangement uses TRBV29-1 and TRBJ1-1, with D possibly being TRBD1 (5 bases). Germline-derived CDR1 and CDR2 are SQVTM and ANQGSEA. This CDR3 contains 13 residues. Trimming cost V 5 bases and J 4 bases, with 14 bases left between them. The CDR3 DNA reads as TGCAGCGTTTCCGGGACGACTGGCACTGAAGCTTTCTTT. This encodes CSVSGTTGTEAFF. Full variable domain (rest looked up from reference TRBV29-1 and TRBJ1-1): SAVISQKPSRDICQRGTSLTIQCQVDSQVTMMFWYRQQPGQSLTLIATANQGSEATYESGFVIDKFPISRPNLTFSTLTVSNMSPEDSSIYLCSVSGTTGTEAFFGQGTRLTVV.

V usage is TRBV20-1 and J usage is TRBJ2-5, with TRBD2 matching over 13 bases. CDR3 length equals 15 residues. The V and J ends lost 0 bases and 9 bases, in that order; junction bases with no gene match: 7. The germline gives CDR1 DFQATT, CDR2 SNEGSKA (reference sequence). CDR3 bases: TGCAGTGCTAGAGAGCCGGGACTAGCGGGGACCTCCCAGTACTTC. It specifies CSAREPGLAGTSQYF.

The chain is built from TRBV7-2 and TRBJ2-1; D remains unclear. V was clipped by 0 bases and J by 10 bases, with 13 bases between them. This CDR3 is 14 amino acids long. The germline CDR1 and CDR2 sequences are SGHTA and FQGNSA. The CDR3 protein is CASSLAPTSMEQFF. For the CDR3, the DNA is TGTGCCAGCAGCTTAGCGCCGACCTCAATGGAGCAGTTCTTC. The variable domain in full, completed from reference TRBV7-2 and TRBJ2-1, reads GAGVSQSPSNKVTEKGKDVELRCDPISGHTALYWYRQSLGQGLEFLIYFQGNSAPDKSGLPSDRFSAERTGGSVSTLTIQRTQQEDSAVYLCASSLAPTSMEQFFGPGTRLTVL.

This clonotype was recorded only once. V gene TRBV13 combines with J gene TRBJ2-7; TRBD2 aligns across 8 bases. The length of the CDR3 is 15 residues. V dropped 5 bases and J dropped 9; count of bases not matched to a gene: 15. Germline-derived CDR1 and CDR2 are PRHDT and FYEKMQ (reference sequence). The CDR3 DNA sequence: TGTGCCAGCAGCCCTCCCGGGACTAGGGCGGATCGGCAGTACTTC. This codes for CASSPPGTRADRQYF.

This clonotype was seen only a few times. The chain joins TRBV30 to TRBJ1-6; no definite D call. The CDR3 runs 15 residues. Germline V CDR1 and CDR2: GTSNPN, SVGIG (reference sequence). The V and J ends lost 2 bases and 0 bases respectively, with 8 bases between them. The CDR3: CAWSLGSSYNSPLHF. Written as DNA, the CDR3 is TGTGCCTGGAGTCTCGGGAGCTCCTATAATTCACCCCTCCACTTT.

The genes are TRBV6-2 or TRBV6-3 and TRBJ1-5, with TRBD1 matching 9 bases. The trim removed 4 bases at V and 6 bases at J, leaving 4 bases unmatched. In germline, CDR1 is MNHEY, CDR2 SVGEGT. There are 14 residues in the CDR3. CDR3 coding DNA: TGTGCCAGCAGTTCACAGGGGGCGATTCAGCCCCAGCATTTT. Its translation: CASSSQGAIQPQHF.

The chain links TRBV27 to TRBJ2-5; 12 bases are shared with TRBD2. This CDR3 region has 19 residues. V lost 6 bases to trimming and J lost 5 bases; unmatched junction nucleotides: 19. The germline V gene encodes CDR1 MNHEY and CDR2 SMNVEV (reference sequence). CDR3: CASSAAPLRLAGERETQYF. CDR3 nucleotide sequence: TGTGCCAGCAGCGCGGCCCCCCTGCGACTAGCGGGAGAAAGGGAGACCCAGTACTTC.

The rearrangement joins TRBV7-9 to TRBJ2-6; D might be TRBD1 or TRBD2, each matching 5 bases. Trimming left V 1 base short and J 0 bases short, with 13 bases between. This CDR3 is 18 amino acids long. Germline V CDR1 and CDR2: SEHNR, FQNEAQ (reference sequence). Written as DNA, the CDR3 is TGTGCCAGCAGCTTAGGTCCAGGGAGACGCTCTGGGGCCAACGTCCTGACTTTC. Protein: CASSLGPGRRSGANVLTF.